This T cell receptor (beta chain) was profiled in a study of early T cells in non-severe SARS-CoV-2 infection (dated by TCRdb to 2020 to 2023). For the study in its entirety: Bulk RNA from unsorted whole blood was used for TCR sequencing, so alpha and beta chains could not be paired. What the research found in general, with its limitations: VDJdb matching was skewed toward anti-spike CD8 responses, so virus-specific expansions were likely underestimated and private and CD4 specificities were missed.

A case-control design nested within a healthcare worker cohort in London, UK, was used, with weekly nasopharyngeal swab PCR tests and blood sampling performed. Healthcare workers were recruited during the week of the UK lockdown, between 23 and 31 March 2020, and followed weekly for up to roughly 16 weeks. In the germline V gene, CDR1 corresponds to KGHSH and CDR2 to LQKENI. The junction carries 5 bases between V and J, which are trimmed by 3 bases and 3 bases respectively. The CDR3 covers 12 residues, taking in both the cysteine and the phenylalanine. The CDR3 DNA has 36 bases and is translated from base 1. The library was prepared using 5' RACE. The sequencing machine was a NextSeq 500. In the TCR library protocol, unique molecular identifiers were attached to individual cDNA molecules to correct for PCR bias and sequencing error. Both TCR alpha and beta chains were sequenced, and tight co-correlation was observed between alpha and beta sequence abundances in each sample. Processing in the source paper ran as follows. V gene, J gene and CDR3 annotation of TCR sequences was performed with Decombinator V4. TCRs were defined as expanded if a significant change between any two time points was detected under a Poisson model with p below 0.0001. TCR abundances were normalised to the total number of TCRs sequenced in each sample and reported as counts per million. MAIT TCRs were defined by TRAV1-2 paired with TRAJ12, TRAJ20 or TRAJ33, and iNKT TCRs by TRAV10 paired with TRAJ18. VDJdb, accessed 1 November 2021, was searched for CMV, EBV and SARS-CoV-2 annotated TCRs, excluding TCRs annotated for multiple antigens. TCRdb reprocessing: public reads trimmed at Q25 with fastp, clones called with MiXCR, in-frame beta chains kept. CDR3 protein sequences are deduplicated, and each keeps its most common genes and DNA. Clone size and V and J calls follow TCRdb, not the original study. For this sample the table gives around 53,000 distinct CDR3 sequences, of which approximately 9.4% were detected only once. The top ten constitute about 8.6% of the sample.

This clonotype was seen ten or more times. The target of this receptor is not known. Within one base of it there is no much larger clone, and no base qualities were kept. The receptor was isolated from an adult who was a healthcare worker with PCR-confirmed SARS-CoV-2 infection or an uninfected control (not recorded which). Sequenced input: whole blood. Recombination linked TRBV18 to TRBJ2-5; the D segment cannot be called with confidence. The nucleotide sequence is given as TGTGCCAGCTCACCGATAAAAGAGACCCAGTACTTC. It encodes CASSPIKETQYF.